Reported below is one T cell receptor (beta chain). The antigen is undetermined. This sample is part of a study of shared clonotypes between healthy human individuals. The V gene's germline CDR1 is SGHDN and CDR2 FVKESK. Trimming left V 2 bases short and J 5 bases short, with 15 bases between. The CDR3 contains 15 residues. Genomic DNA from each subset was divided evenly over several immunoSEQ plates. The data were produced by immunoSEQ multiplex PCR, yet TCRdb's version contains in-frame clones alone and is incomplete. The repertoire consists of 550,000 to 850,000 clones, with around 72% occurring once and the leading ten covering about 1.8%. The study, taken as a whole, reports: With several donors compared, around 5% of naive CD4 clonotypes were shared.

The receptor comes from a young woman in good health. The V and J genes are TRBV14 and TRBJ2-5, with D possibly matching TRBD2 (5 bases). Sequencing was done on a sample of memory CD4+ T cells sorted from blood. Specified subset: CD45RA-negative fraction. CDR3 loop: CASSQNPGSWETQYF. The DNA for the CDR3 is TGTGCCAGCAGCCAAAATCCGGGATCCTGGGAGACCCAGTACTTC.